This entry concerns a single T cell receptor beta chain. Cohorts were based on clinical histories the participants reported. The CDR3 sequence is 13 residues long. J lost 2 bases, V lost 6 bases, and 7 bases had no gene match. Germline values: CDR1 SQVTM, CDR2 ANQGSEA. This entry belongs to a study of blood T cell repertoires in COVID-19. Sequencing used immunoSEQ multiplex PCR; TCRdb keeps in-frame clones, though not all of them. The sample holds a few hundred thousand clones, about 90% seen once. The sequence came from a woman between 25 and 40 years old who had recovered from COVID-19. The chain employs TRBV29-1 and TRBJ2-7, with 7 bases matching TRBD2. The sample consisted of PBMCs or T cells enriched from blood (not recorded which). The CDR3 reads CSVLLADTYEQYF. In DNA, the CDR3 is TGCAGCGTCCTCCTAGCGGATACCTACGAGCAGTACTTC.